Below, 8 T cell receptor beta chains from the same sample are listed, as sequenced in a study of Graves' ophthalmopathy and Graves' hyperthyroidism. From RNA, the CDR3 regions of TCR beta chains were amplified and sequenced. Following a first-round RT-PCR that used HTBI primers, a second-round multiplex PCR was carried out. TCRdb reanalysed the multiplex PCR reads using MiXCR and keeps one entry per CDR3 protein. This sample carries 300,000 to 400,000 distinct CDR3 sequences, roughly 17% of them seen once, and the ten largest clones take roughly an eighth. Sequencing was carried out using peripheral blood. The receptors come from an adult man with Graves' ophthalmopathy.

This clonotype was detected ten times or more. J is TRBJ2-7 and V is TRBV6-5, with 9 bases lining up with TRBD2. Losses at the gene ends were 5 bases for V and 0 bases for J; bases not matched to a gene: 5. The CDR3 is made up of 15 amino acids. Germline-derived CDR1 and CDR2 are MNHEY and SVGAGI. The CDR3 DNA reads TGTGCCAGCAGTCCCGGACTAGCGAGCTCCTACGAGCAGTACTTC. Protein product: CASSPGLASSYEQYF.

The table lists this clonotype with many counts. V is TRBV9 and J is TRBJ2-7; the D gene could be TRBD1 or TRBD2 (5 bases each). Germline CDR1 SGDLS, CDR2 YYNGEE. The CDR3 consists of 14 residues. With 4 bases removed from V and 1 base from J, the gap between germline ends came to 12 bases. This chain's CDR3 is CASSTRDGSYEQYF. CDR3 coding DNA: TGTGCCAGCAGCACGAGGGACGGGTCCTACGAGCAGTACTTC. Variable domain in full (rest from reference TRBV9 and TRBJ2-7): DSGVTQTPKHLITATGQRVTLRCSPRSGDLSVYWYQQSLDQGLQFLIQYYNGEERAKGNILERFSAQQFPDLHSELNLSSLELGDSALYFCASSTRDGSYEQYFGPGTRLTVT.

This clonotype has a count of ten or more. The CDR3 DNA is TGTGCCAGCATGGGGCCGGGACAGGAATATTCACCCCTCCACTTT. This sequence encodes CASMGPGQEYSPLHF. The V call is TRBV12-3 or TRBV12-4, the J call TRBJ1-6, with 8 bases identical to TRBD1. V trimming: 7 bases; J trimming: 8 bases; junction bases outside the gene matches: 10. CDR3 length equals 15 residues.

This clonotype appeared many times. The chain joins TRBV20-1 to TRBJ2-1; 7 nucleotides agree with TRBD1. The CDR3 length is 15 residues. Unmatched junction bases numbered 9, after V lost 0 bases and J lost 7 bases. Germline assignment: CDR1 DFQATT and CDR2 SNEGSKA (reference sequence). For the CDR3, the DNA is TGCAGTGCTAGAGATACGAGGGGGCTAGCAAATGAGCAGTTCTTC. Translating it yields CSARDTRGLANEQFF.

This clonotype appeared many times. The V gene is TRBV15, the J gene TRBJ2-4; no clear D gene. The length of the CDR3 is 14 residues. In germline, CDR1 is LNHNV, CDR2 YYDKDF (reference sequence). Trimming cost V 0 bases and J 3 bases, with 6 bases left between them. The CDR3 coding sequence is TGTGCCACCAGCAGAGACAGGAGCAAAAACATTCAGTACTTC. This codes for CATSRDRSKNIQYF.

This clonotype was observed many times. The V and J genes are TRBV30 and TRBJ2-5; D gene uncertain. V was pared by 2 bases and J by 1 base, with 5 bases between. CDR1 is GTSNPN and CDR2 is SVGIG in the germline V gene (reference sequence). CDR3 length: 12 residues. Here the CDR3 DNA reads TGTGCCTGGAGTACGGTCCAAGAGACCCAGTACTTC. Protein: CAWSTVQETQYF.

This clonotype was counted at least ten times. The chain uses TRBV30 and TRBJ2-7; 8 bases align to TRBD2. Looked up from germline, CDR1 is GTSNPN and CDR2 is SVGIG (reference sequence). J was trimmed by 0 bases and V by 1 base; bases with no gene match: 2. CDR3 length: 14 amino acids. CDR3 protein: CAWSAGTSSYEQYF. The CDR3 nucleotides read TGTGCCTGGAGTGCCGGGACTAGCTCCTACGAGCAGTACTTC.

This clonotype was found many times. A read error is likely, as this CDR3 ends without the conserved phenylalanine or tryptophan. CDR3 protein: CASSRAGLPQHL. The CDR3, as DNA: TGTGCCAGCAGCCGAGCCGGGCTTCCCCAGCATCTT. The chain combines TRBV7-2 with TRBJ1-5; no firm D call. From germline, CDR1 is SGHTA and CDR2 FQGNSA. This CDR3 spans 12 amino acids. Trimming stripped 5 bases from V and 10 bases from J, with 12 bases between.